This is a list of T cell receptor beta chains from one sample in a study of T cells in Graves' hyperthyroidism and ophthalmopathy. TCRdb reprocessed the multiplex PCR reads via MiXCR and lists one record per CDR3 protein. The profile shows fewer than 550,000 distinct CDR3 sequences, around 22% of them singletons. Material: blood. These receptors were obtained from a woman aged 25 to 45 with Graves' ophthalmopathy. Both conserved end residues are part of each CDR3. The D gene is left open where the match is weak. Only some rows state a clone size, as once, few, many or a class for expanded clones.

V	D	size	J	DNA	CDR3
TRBV28	TRBD1	many	TRBJ1-2	TGTGCCACTGATACCCGACAGGGTAGTGGCTATGGCTACACCTTC	CATDTRQGSGYGYTF
TRBV4-3	-	few	TRBJ1-2	TGCGCCAGCAGCCCTTACCCGACAGCCACTAACTATGGCTACACCTTC	CASSPYPTATNYGYTF
TRBV11-2	-	-	TRBJ2-7	TGTGCCAGCGGCCTTTTGTGGGAGACCTACGAGCAGTACTTC	CASGLLWETYEQYF
TRBV11-1	-	many	TRBJ1-1	TGTGCCAGCAGCTCTGGACGGACGATGAACACTGAAGCTTTCTTT	CASSSGRTMNTEAFF
TRBV7-8	-	many	TRBJ1-2	TGTGCCAGCACCCCGGGACGCTTGGGTGGCTACACCTTC	CASTPGRLGGYTF
TRBV19	-	once	TRBJ2-2	TGTGCCAGCAGTGGAACTCAGGGCACCGGGGAGCTGTTTTTT	CASSGTQGTGELFF
TRBV12-3/TRBV12-4	TRBD2	-	TRBJ2-2	TGTGCCAGCAGTTGGCGCGGGAGTGGGGAGCTGTTTTTT	CASSWRGSGELFF
TRBV15	TRBD2	-	TRBJ2-5	TGTGCCAGCGGCGGGAGTCCCCAAGAGACCCAGTACTTC	CASGGSPQETQYF
TRBV12-3/TRBV12-4	TRBD2	-	TRBJ2-7	TGTGCCAGCAGCCAACGGGGGGGTACCTACGAGCAGTACTTC	CASSQRGGTYEQYF
TRBV2	-	many	TRBJ1-5	TGTGCCAGCAGTGAAAATAGTAGGGTATATAGCAATCAGCCCCAGCATTTT	CASSENSRVYSNQPQHF
TRBV9	-	many	TRBJ2-5	TGTGCCAGCAGCGGTGTTGGGAGGCAAGAGACCCAGTACTTC	CASSGVGRQETQYF
TRBV28	-	few	TRBJ2-6	TGTGCCAGCAGTTCGGTTATTGGCGGGGCCAACGTCCTGACTTTC	CASSSVIGGANVLTF
TRBV6-5	-	few	TRBJ1-6	TGTGCCAGCAGTTCTTCTGGACAGCCCCTCCACTTT	CASSSSGQPLHF
TRBV6-6	-	many	TRBJ1-1	TGTGCCAGCAGTTATGTGCGAATGGGGCAGGGGATTGGGACTGAAGCTTTCTTT	CASSYVRMGQGIGTEAFF
TRBV14	-	-	TRBJ1-2	TGTGCCAGCAAACCCATCGGCCTTTCTGGCGGGGGCTACACCTTC	CASKPIGLSGGGYTF
TRBV24-1	-	many	TRBJ2-3	TGTGCCACCAGTGATCCGTCATTGGATACGCAGTATTTT	CATSDPSLDTQYF
TRBV6-1	-	many	TRBJ1-2	TGTGCCAGCAGCAGGGGTCCGGACTATGGCTACACCTTC	CASSRGPDYGYTF
TRBV19	-	many	TRBJ2-1	TGTGCCAGTAGTATAGTGGTGACTAGTAACAATGAGCAGTTCTTC	CASSIVVTSNNEQFF
TRBV28	-	-	TRBJ1-2	TGTGCCAGCAGTCCGCCTTGGACGGAATATGGCTACACCTTC	CASSPPWTEYGYTF
TRBV4-2	TRBD1	many	TRBJ2-7	TGTGCCAGCAGCCAACTGGGACAGACCTACGAGCAGTACTTC	CASSQLGQTYEQYF
TRBV20-1	-	few	TRBJ2-5	TGCAGTGCTAGAGACCCGACGGGGAACCAAGAGACCCAGTACTTC	CSARDPTGNQETQYF
TRBV18	TRBD1	many	TRBJ1-3	TGTGCCAGCTCACGTACAGGGGAAGGAAACACCATATATTTT	CASSRTGEGNTIYF
TRBV6-1	TRBD2	-	TRBJ2-5	TGTGCCAGCAGTGAAGGGATTAGCGGGAAAGAGACCCAGTACTTC	CASSEGISGKETQYF
TRBV18	TRBD1	-	TRBJ1-1	TGTGCCAGCTCACCACTCGCCGGGACAGGGGGGGCAAGAGAAGCTTTCTTT	CASSPLAGTGGAREAFF
TRBV12-3/TRBV12-4	TRBD1	-	TRBJ2-5	TGTGCCAGCAGTTTTGCGGGACAGGACCAAGAGACCCAGTACTTC	CASSFAGQDQETQYF
TRBV25-1	-	-	TRBJ1-1	TGTGCCAGCACCACGGGGGAACAGAGGAACACTGAAGCTTTCTTT	CASTTGEQRNTEAFF
TRBV12-3/TRBV12-4	-	few	TRBJ1-1	TGTGCCAGCAGCCCAAGGGTGGACACTGAAGCTTTCTTT	CASSPRVDTEAFF
TRBV6-1	-	many	TRBJ2-2	TGTGCCAGCCAGTCGCGGGACATCCACACCGGGGAGCTGTTTTTT	CASQSRDIHTGELFF
TRBV15	TRBD1	many	TRBJ2-4	TGTGCCACCAGCAGCAAAGACAGGGGGCGTAGGGAAAACATTCAGTACTTC	CATSSKDRGRRENIQYF
TRBV5-1	TRBD1	many	TRBJ1-2	TGCGCCAGCAGCCCCGGGACAGGGGGTGTCTATGGCTACACCTTC	CASSPGTGGVYGYTF
TRBV5-1	TRBD1	-	TRBJ2-7	TGCGCCAGCAGTCTCGGCAGGGGGCAGGGGCAGTACTTC	CASSLGRGQGQYF
TRBV7-9	-	-	TRBJ2-7	TGTGCCAGCAGCTCTCAGATCACTTACGAGCAGTACTTC	CASSSQITYEQYF
TRBV30	-	-	TRBJ2-7	TGTGCCTGGCAAGAGGGGCGCGAGCAGTACTTC	CAWQEGREQYF
TRBV20-1	-	many	TRBJ1-1	TGCAGTGCTAGGGGGGCAGGCAGGGACCTAACGAACACTGAAGCTTTCTTT	CSARGAGRDLTNTEAFF
TRBV18	-	-	TRBJ1-6	TGTGCCAGCTCACACCGGGACAAGGGGGACTCACCCCTCCACTTT	CASSHRDKGDSPLHF
TRBV19	-	many	TRBJ1-2	TGTGCCAGTAGTATGGAAAGGAACCTCTATGGCTACACCTTC	CASSMERNLYGYTF